What follows describes a single T cell receptor (beta chain). This record belongs to a study of CD8+ T cells in alopecia areata. As for the study in general: Tofacitinib administration persisted for 6 to 18 months, succeeded by 6 months off drug.

Germline V gene data show CDR1 as LGHNA and CDR2 as YSLEER. The CDR3 is made up of 14 amino acids. V was clipped by 0 bases and J by 5 bases, with 10 bases between them. RNA extraction was followed by reverse transcription into cDNA, which acted as the sequencing template. Sequencing used immunoSEQ multiplex PCR; TCRdb keeps in-frame clones, though not all of them. The table records around 150,000 clones, 55% to 75% of them present only once. Treatment here: oral pan-JAK inhibitor, 5-10 mg twice daily. The clonotype was recovered from a human donor with alopecia areata. The sequenced sample was CD4+ T cells sorted from blood, obtained at week 4, from a patient treated with tofacitinib. This chain connects TRBV4-3 to TRBJ1-2; D not certain. The CDR3 reads CASSQDPLSYGYTF. The CDR3, as DNA: TGCGCCAGCAGCCAAGATCCCCTCAGTTATGGCTACACCTTC.